These 18 T cell receptor beta chains came from one sample sequenced in a study of OX40 agonist ivuxolimab in advanced cancers. Here immunoSEQ multiplex PCR was the method, and the copy in TCRdb shows in-frame clones only, minus some. This sample carries about 17,000 clones, roughly nine tenths of them seen once, and the ten largest clones take about 25%. The input for sequencing was CD4+ or CD8+ T cells sorted from blood, taken in a trial of the OX40 agonist ivuxolimab. The receptors here all came from an adult with an advanced solid tumor such as melanoma, head and neck, liver or kidney cancer.

The V call is TRBV6-6, the J call TRBJ1-4; D is unclear. V dropped 7 bases and J dropped 3 bases, with 15 bases sitting between them. Germline V lookup: CDR1 MNHNY, CDR2 SVGAGI (reference sequence). The length of the CDR3 is 15 residues. DNA for the CDR3: TGTGCCAGCACCGACACCCCGTGGGCTAATGAAAAACTGTTTTTT. Residues: CASTDTPWANEKLFF.

The chain combines TRBV9 with TRBJ2-1; 7 positions agree with TRBD1. The CDR3 is made up of 18 amino acids. V shed 3 bases and J 5 bases; nucleotides not matched to a gene: 17. The germline V gene has CDR1 SGDLS and CDR2 YYNGEE. CDR3 region: CASSARTGTVELNNEQFF. For the CDR3, the DNA is TGTGCCAGCAGCGCCCGTACCGGGACAGTCGAGCTAAACAATGAGCAGTTCTTC.

The rearrangement links TRBV7-9 to TRBJ1-1; D uncertain. The CDR3 has 14 residues. Trimming removed 2 bases at V and 1 base at J, with 8 bases between. Germline lookup yields CDR1 SEHNR and CDR2 FQNEAQ (reference sequence). CDR3 loop: CASSLLGTNTEAFF. The CDR3 DNA reads as TGTGCCAGCAGCTTATTGGGTACGAACACTGAAGCTTTCTTT.

The chain combines TRBV5-6 with TRBJ2-7, with a weak D call TRBD1 (5 bases). Trimming took 3 bases from V and 3 from J, leaving 19 bases between them. Per germline, CDR1 SGHDT and CDR2 YYEEEE. CDR3 length equals 16 residues. CDR3 nucleotide sequence: TGTGCCAGCAGCTGGGCCACCAGTGGGGCCTACTACGAGCAGTACTTC. Amino acid sequence: CASSWATSGAYYEQYF.

CDR3 loop: CASSPGRGAYGYTF. Here the CDR3 DNA reads TGTGCCAGCAGTCCCGGACGGGGTGCCTATGGCTACACCTTC. The chain carries TRBV27 and TRBJ1-2; D remains unclear. The CDR3 sequence is 14 residues long. Germline V lookup: CDR1 MNHEY, CDR2 SMNVEV (reference sequence). V lost 5 bases and J 4 bases, leaving 14 bases between the germline ends.

This chain joins TRBV14 and TRBJ1-2; 9 bases map to TRBD1. Germline CDR1 reads SGHDN; CDR2 reads FVKESK. V dropped 9 bases and J dropped 6; count of bases not matched to a gene: 5. This CDR3 has 12 residues. The CDR3 is CASTDRGNGYTF. CDR3 nucleotide sequence: TGTGCCAGTACGGACAGGGGTAATGGCTACACCTTC.

J is TRBJ2-1 and V is TRBV14; D gene ambiguous. Trimming took 6 bases from V and 6 from J, leaving 9 bases between them. In germline, CDR1 is SGHDN, CDR2 FVKESK. CDR3 size: 12 residues. This CDR3 reads CASRQYSNEQFF. The CDR3 nucleotides are TGTGCCAGCAGACAGTACTCCAATGAGCAGTTCTTC.

The chain couples TRBV4-1 to TRBJ2-5; D is possibly TRBD1 (6 bases). CDR3 length equals 18 residues. Germline loops: CDR1 MGHRA, CDR2 YSYEKL. V lost 5 bases and J 2 bases, leaving 24 bases between the germline ends. The CDR3 bases are TGCGCCAGCAGCAAGGGGGAGTATGACGGCCTTATACAAGAGACCCAGTACTTC. Its protein is CASSKGEYDGLIQETQYF.

With respect to this clone: The germline gene is not matched at one end of the junction; a read error may be the cause. V usage is TRBV9 and J usage is TRBJ2-1; D is perhaps TRBD1 (6 bases). The CDR3 length is 12 residues. The V gene's germline CDR1 is SGDLS and CDR2 YYNGEE. CDR3 coding DNA: TGTGCCAGCAGCGTCATGGGGGCCCCAACAATCTTC. It specifies CASSVMGAPTIF.

This sequence joins TRBV9 and TRBJ2-7; no clear D. The CDR3 is 15 amino acids. The V gene's germline CDR1 is SGDLS and CDR2 YYNGEE. The V and J ends lost 0 bases and 2 bases respectively, with 12 bases between them. CDR3 sequence reads: CASSVASGVAYEQYF. Here the CDR3 DNA reads TGTGCCAGCAGCGTAGCGTCAGGTGTCGCCTACGAGCAGTACTTC.

There are a few counts of this clone. V and J are TRBV5-4 and TRBJ1-6, with 7 bases aligning to TRBD1. V was clipped by 0 bases and J by 7 bases; unmatched bases: 4. The germline gives CDR1 SGHNT, CDR2 YYREEE (reference sequence). The CDR3 loop spans 15 amino acids. CDR3 nucleotides: TGTGCCAGCAGCTTGGGGGGCAGGGGGAATTCACCCCTCCACTTT. Residues: CASSLGGRGNSPLHF.

The genes are TRBV5-6 and TRBJ1-2; 9 nucleotides line up with TRBD1. J was trimmed by 7 bases and V by 4 bases; bases with no gene match: 8. Germline CDR1 is SGHDT and CDR2 is YYEEEE. The CDR3 is made up of 14 amino acids. The CDR3 reads CASSAGQGVLGYTF. The CDR3, as DNA: TGTGCCAGCAGCGCGGGACAGGGAGTTCTTGGCTACACCTTC.

The chain employs TRBV27 and TRBJ2-1; tentatively, D is TRBD1 (6 bases). Trimming pared 1 base from V and 2 bases from J, leaving 9 bases between. Germline V gene sequence: CDR1 MNHEY, CDR2 SMNVEV (reference sequence). The CDR3 is made up of 15 amino acids. CDR3 protein: CASSLYWGPYNEQFF. For the CDR3, the DNA is TGTGCCAGCAGTTTATACTGGGGGCCCTACAATGAGCAGTTCTTC.

This chain's CDR3 is CASSLGGTNEKLFF. The CDR3 region has the DNA TGTGCCAGCAGCTTGGGAGGAACTAATGAAAAACTGTTTTTT. The J gene is TRBJ1-4, the V gene TRBV5-6; D uncertain. The CDR3 consists of 14 residues. Germline CDR1 and CDR2: SGHDT and YYEEEE. Trimming took off 0 bases at V and 1 base at J, with 4 bases between the two ends. The entire variable domain, with the rest obtained from reference TRBV5-6 and TRBJ1-4, is as follows: DAGVTQSPTHLIKTRGQQVTLRCSPKSGHDTVSWYQQALGQGPQFIFQYYEEEERQRGNFPDRFSGHQFPNYSSELNVNALLLGDSALYLCASSLGGTNEKLFFGSGTQLSVL.

The chain carries TRBV10-2 and TRBJ1-1; D gene uncertain. The CDR3 runs 15 residues. V was trimmed by 0 bases and J by 3 bases, leaving 11 bases between them. CDR1 is WSHSY and CDR2 is SAAADI in the germline V gene. The CDR3 loop is CASSESWAGYTEAFF. The CDR3 DNA sequence: TGCGCCAGCAGTGAGTCCTGGGCTGGGTACACTGAAGCTTTCTTT.

This clone counts as medium-sized. The chain employs TRBV2 and TRBJ2-3; tentative D call: TRBD1 (6 bases). This CDR3 has 15 amino acids. V gave up 7 bases and J gave up 2 bases, with 16 bases separating them. Germline V gives CDR1 SNHLY, CDR2 FYNNEI. The CDR3 DNA follows: TGTGCCAGCAAATGGGAGACAGGAGTCACAGATACGCAGTATTTT. Protein: CASKWETGVTDTQYF.

The chain recombines TRBV11-2 with TRBJ2-1, with 10 bases fitting TRBD2. J was trimmed by 3 bases and V by 1 base; bases with no gene match: 9. CDR1 SGHAT and CDR2 FQNNGV come from the germline V gene. CDR3 length: 18 residues. The CDR3 DNA follows: TGTGCCAGCAGCTTAGGGCTAGCGGGGGCCTTAATCTACAATGAGCAGTTCTTC. Translated: CASSLGLAGALIYNEQFF.

V and J are TRBV27 and TRBJ2-1, with D tentatively TRBD1 (6 bases). Trimming left V 0 bases short and J 7 bases short, with 16 bases between. CDR1 is MNHEY and CDR2 is SMNVEV in the germline V gene (reference sequence). The length of the CDR3 is 16 residues. The CDR3 sequence is CASSLSLQGLWNEQFF. For the CDR3, the DNA is TGTGCCAGCAGTTTATCGCTACAGGGATTGTGGAATGAGCAGTTCTTC.